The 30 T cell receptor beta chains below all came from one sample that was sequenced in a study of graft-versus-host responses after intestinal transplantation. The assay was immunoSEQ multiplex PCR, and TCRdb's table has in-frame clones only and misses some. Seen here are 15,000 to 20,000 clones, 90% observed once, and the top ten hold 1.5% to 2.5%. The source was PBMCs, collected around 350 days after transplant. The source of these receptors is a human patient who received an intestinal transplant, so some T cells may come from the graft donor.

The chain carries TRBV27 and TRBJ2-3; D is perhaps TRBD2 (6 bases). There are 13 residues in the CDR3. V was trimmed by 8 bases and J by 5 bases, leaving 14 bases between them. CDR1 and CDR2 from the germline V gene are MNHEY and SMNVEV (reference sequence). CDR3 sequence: CASSDYLGDTQYF. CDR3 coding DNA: TGTGCCAGCTCGGACTACCTCGGAGATACGCAGTATTTT.

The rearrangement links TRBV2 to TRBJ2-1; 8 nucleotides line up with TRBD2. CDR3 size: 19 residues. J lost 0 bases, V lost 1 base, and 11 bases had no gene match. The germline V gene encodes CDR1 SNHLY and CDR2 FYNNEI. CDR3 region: CASSEGGVSGITSYNEQFF. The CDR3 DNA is TGTGCCAGCAGTGAAGGGGGCGTTAGCGGGATTACCTCCTACAATGAGCAGTTCTTC.

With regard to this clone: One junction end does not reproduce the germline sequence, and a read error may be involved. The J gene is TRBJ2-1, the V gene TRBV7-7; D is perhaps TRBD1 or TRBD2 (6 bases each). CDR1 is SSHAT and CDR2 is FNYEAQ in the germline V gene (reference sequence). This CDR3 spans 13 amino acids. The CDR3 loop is CASSSQRGVEQFF. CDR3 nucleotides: TGTGCTAGCAGCTCCCAGAGGGGGGTTGAGCAGTTCTTC. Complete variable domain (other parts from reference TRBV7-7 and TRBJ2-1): GAGVSQSPRYKVTKRGQDVTLRCDPISSHATLYWYQQALGQGPEFLTYFNYEAQPDKSGLPSDRFSAERPEGSISTLTIQRTEQRDSAMYRCASSSQRGVEQFFGPGTRLTVL.

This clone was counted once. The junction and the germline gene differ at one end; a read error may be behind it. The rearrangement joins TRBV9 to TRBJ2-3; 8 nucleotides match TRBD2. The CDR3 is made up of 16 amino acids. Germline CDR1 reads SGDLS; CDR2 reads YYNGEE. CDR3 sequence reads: CASGVASGGHPDTQYF. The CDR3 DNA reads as TGTGCCAGCGGCGTAGCTTCGGGGGGGCACCCAGATACGCAGTATTTT.

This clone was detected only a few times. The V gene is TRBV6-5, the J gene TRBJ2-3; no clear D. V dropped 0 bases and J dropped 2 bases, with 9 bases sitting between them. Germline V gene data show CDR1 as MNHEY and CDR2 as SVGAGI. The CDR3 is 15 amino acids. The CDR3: CASSYSGKATDTQYF. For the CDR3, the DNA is TGTGCCAGCAGTTACTCGGGAAAAGCCACAGATACGCAGTATTTT.

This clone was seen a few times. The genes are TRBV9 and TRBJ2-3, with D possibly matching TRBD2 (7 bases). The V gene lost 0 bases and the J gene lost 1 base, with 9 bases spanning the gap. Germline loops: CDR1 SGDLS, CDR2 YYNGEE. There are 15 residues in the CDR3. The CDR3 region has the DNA TGTGCCAGCAGCGTAGAGGGGGGGGGCACAGATACGCAGTATTTT. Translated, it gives CASSVEGGGTDTQYF. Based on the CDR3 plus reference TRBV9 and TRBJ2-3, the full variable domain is DSGVTQTPKHLITATGQRVTLRCSPRSGDLSVYWYQQSLDQGLQFLIQYYNGEERAKGNILERFSAQQFPDLHSELNLSSLELGDSALYFCASSVEGGGTDTQYFGPGTRLTVL.

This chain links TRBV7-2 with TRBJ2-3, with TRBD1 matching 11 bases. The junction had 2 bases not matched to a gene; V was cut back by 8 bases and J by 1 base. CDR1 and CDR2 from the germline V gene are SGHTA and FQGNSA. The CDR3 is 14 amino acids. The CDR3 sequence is CASWDRGGTDTQYF. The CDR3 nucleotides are TGTGCCAGCTGGGACAGGGGGGGCACAGATACGCAGTATTTT.

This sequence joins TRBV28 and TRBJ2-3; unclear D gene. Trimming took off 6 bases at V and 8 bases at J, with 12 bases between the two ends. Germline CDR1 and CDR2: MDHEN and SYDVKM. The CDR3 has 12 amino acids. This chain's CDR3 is CASSSPRATQYF. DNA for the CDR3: TGTGCCAGCAGCTCCCCTCGAGCTACGCAGTATTTT.

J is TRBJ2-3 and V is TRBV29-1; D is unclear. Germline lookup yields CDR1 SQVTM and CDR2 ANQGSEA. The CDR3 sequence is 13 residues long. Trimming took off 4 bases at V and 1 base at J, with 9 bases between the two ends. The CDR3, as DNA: TGCAGCGTTGTTGGCAGCGGCACAGATACGCAGTATTTT. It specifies CSVVGSGTDTQYF.

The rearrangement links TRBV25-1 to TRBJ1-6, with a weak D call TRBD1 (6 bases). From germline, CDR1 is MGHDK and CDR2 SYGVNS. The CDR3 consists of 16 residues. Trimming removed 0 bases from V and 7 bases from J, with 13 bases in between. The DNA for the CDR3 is TGTGCCAGCAGTGAATACCAGGGGCTTGACAATTCACCCCTCCACTTT. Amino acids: CASSEYQGLDNSPLHF.

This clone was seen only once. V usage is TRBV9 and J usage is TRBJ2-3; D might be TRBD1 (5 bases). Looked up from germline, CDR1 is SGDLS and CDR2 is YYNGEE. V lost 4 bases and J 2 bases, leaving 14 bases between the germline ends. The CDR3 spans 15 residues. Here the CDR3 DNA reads TGTGCCAGCAGCCAGGACCAGGGCCCCACAGATACGCAGTATTTT. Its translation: CASSQDQGPTDTQYF.

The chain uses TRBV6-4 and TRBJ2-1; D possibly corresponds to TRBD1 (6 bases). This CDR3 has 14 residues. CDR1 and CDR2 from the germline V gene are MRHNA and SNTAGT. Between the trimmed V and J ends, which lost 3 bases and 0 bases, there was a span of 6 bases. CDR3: CASSEGGSYNEQFF. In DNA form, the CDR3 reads TGTGCCAGCAGTGAAGGGGGCTCCTACAATGAGCAGTTCTTC.

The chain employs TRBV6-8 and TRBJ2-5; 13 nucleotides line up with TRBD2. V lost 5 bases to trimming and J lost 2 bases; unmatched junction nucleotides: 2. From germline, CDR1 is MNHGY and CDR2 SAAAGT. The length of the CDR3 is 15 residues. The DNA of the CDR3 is TGTGCCAGCAGTGAACTAGCGGGGGGGCAAGAGACCCAGTACTTC. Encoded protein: CASSELAGGQETQYF.

In DNA, the CDR3 is TGCAGCGTTTACAGGGGGGCGGCTTTCTTT. Translating it yields CSVYRGAAFF. V is TRBV29-1 and J is TRBJ1-1, with 8 bases matching TRBD1. Germline assignment: CDR1 SQVTM and CDR2 ANQGSEA. This CDR3 region has 10 residues. J lost 11 bases, V lost 5 bases, and 4 bases had no gene match.

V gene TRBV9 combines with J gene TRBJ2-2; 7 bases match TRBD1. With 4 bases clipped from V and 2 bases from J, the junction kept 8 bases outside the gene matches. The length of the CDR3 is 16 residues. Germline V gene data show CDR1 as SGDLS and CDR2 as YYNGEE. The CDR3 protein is CASSPPGTANTGELFF. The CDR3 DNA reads TGTGCCAGCAGCCCTCCGGGGACAGCAAACACCGGGGAGCTGTTTTTT. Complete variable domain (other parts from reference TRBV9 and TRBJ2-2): DSGVTQTPKHLITATGQRVTLRCSPRSGDLSVYWYQQSLDQGLQFLIQYYNGEERAKGNILERFSAQQFPDLHSELNLSSLELGDSALYFCASSPPGTANTGELFFGEGSRLTVL.

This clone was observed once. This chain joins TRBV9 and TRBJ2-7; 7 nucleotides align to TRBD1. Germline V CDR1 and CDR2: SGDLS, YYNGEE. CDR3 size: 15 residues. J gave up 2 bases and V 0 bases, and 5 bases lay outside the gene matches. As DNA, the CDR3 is TGTGCCAGCAGCGTAGGGGGGACAGTTACCTACGAGCAGTACTTC. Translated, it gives CASSVGGTVTYEQYF.

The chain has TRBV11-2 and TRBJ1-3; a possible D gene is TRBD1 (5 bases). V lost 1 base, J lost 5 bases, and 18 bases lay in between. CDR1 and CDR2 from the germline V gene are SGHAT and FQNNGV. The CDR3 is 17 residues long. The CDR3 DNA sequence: TGTGCCAGCAGCTTAGGGTTCAGGGAGAGGACGCGAAACACCATATATTTT. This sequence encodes CASSLGFRERTRNTIYF.

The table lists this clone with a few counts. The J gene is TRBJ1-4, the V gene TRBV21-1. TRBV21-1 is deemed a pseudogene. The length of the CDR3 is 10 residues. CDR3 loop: CASSGEILFF. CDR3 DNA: TGTGCCAGCAGCGGGGAGATCCTGTTTTTT.

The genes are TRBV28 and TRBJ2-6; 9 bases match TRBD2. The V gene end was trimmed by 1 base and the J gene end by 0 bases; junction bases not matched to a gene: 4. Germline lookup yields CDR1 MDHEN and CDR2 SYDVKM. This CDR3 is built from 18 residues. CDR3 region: CASSLSLAGFSGANVLTF. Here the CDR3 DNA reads TGTGCCAGCAGTTTATCACTAGCGGGTTTCTCTGGGGCCAACGTCCTGACTTTC.

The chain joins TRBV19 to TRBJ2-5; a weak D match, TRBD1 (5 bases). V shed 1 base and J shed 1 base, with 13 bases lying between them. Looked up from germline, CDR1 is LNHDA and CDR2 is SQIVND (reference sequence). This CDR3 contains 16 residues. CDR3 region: CASSIGEGVPQETQYF. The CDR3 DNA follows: TGTGCCAGTAGTATAGGAGAAGGGGTGCCCCAAGAGACCCAGTACTTC.

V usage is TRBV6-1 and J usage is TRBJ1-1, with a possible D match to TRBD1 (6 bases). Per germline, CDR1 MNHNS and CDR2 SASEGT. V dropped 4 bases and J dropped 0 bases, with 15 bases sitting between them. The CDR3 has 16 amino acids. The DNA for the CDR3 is TGTGCCAGCAGTGCGCGAGGGGGGGTGATGAACACTGAAGCTTTCTTT. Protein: CASSARGGVMNTEAFF.

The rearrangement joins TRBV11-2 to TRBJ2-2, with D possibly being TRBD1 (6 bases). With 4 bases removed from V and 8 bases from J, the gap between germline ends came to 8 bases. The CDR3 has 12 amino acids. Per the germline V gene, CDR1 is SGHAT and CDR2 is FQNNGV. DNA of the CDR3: TGTGCCAGCAGCTCCCAGGGGGGGGAGCTGTTTTTT. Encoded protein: CASSSQGGELFF.

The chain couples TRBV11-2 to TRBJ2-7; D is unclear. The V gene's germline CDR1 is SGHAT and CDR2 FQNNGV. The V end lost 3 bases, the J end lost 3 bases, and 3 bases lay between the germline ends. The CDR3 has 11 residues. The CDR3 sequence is CASSFHYEQYF. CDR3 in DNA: TGTGCCAGCAGCTTCCACTACGAGCAGTACTTC.

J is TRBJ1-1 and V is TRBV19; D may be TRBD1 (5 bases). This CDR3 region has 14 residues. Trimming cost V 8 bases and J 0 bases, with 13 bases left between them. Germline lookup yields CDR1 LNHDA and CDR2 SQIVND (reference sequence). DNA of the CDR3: TGTGCCAGTTCTTACAGGAGGATGAACACTGAAGCTTTCTTT. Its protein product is CASSYRRMNTEAFF.

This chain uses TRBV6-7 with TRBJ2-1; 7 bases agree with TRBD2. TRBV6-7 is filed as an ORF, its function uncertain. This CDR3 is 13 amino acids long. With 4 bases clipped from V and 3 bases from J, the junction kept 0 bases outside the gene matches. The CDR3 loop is CASSWTSYNEQFF. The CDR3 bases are TGTGCCAGCAGTTGGACTAGCTACAATGAGCAGTTCTTC.

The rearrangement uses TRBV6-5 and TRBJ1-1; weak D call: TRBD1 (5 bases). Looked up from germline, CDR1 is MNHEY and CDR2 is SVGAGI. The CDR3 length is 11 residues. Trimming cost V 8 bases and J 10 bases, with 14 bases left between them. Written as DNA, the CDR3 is TGTGCCAGCCGGCAGGGCGCCGTAGCTTTCTTT. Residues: CASRQGAVAFF.

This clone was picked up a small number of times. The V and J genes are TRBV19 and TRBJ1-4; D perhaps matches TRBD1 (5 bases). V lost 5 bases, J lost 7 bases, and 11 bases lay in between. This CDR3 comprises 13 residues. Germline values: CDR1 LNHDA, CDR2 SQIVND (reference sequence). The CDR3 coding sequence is TGTGCCAGTAGTCAGGGAGACGGTGAAAAACTGTTTTTT. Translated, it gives CASSQGDGEKLFF.

The CDR3 nucleotides read TGTGCCAGCAGTGACTCGGACAGGGGAAGCAATCAGCCCCAGCATTTT. Residues: CASSDSDRGSNQPQHF. The chain uses TRBV6-4 and TRBJ1-5; 9 bases fit TRBD1. V was pared by 0 bases and J by 1 base, with 1 base of the junction left unmatched. The CDR3 covers 16 residues. In germline, CDR1 is MRHNA, CDR2 SNTAGT.

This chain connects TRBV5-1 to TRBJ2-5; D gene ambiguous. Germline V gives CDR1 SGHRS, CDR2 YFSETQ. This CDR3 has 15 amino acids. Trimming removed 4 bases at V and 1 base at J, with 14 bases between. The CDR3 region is CASSPLPTFQETQYF. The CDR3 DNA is TGCGCCAGCAGCCCCTTACCAACCTTCCAAGAGACCCAGTACTTC. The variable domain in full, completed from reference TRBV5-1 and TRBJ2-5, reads KAGVTQTPRYLIKTRGQQVTLSCSPISGHRSVSWYQQTPGQGLQFLFEYFSETQRNKGNFPGRFSGRQFSNSRSEMNVSTLELGDSALYLCASSPLPTFQETQYFGPGTRLLVL.

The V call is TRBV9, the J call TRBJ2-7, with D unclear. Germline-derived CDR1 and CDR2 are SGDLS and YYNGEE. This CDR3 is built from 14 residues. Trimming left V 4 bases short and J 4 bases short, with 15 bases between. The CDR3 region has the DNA TGTGCCAGCAGCCCCTTCCCTACCACTTACGAGCAGTACTTC. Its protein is CASSPFPTTYEQYF.